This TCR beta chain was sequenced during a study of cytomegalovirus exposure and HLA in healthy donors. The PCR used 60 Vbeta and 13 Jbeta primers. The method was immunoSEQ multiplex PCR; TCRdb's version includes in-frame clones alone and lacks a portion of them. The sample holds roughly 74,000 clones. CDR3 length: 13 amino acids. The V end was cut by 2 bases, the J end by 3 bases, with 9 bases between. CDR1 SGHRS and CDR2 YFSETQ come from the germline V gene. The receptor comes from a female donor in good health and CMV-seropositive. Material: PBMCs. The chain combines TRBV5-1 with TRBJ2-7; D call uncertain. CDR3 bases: TGCGCCAGCAGCTTCACTATTAACTACGAGCAGTACTTC. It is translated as CASSFTINYEQYF. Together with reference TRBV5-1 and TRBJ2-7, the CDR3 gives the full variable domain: KAGVTQTPRYLIKTRGQQVTLSCSPISGHRSVSWYQQTPGQGLQFLFEYFSETQRNKGNFPGRFSGRQFSNSRSEMNVSTLELGDSALYLCASSFTINYEQYFGPGTRLTVT.